The 18 T cell receptor beta chains presented below share a single source sample, sequenced in a study of cytomegalovirus exposure and HLA in healthy donors (dated by TCRdb to about 2017). Library construction relied on the immunoSEQ multiplex PCR assay. The multiplex PCR relied on a mix of 60 forward primers for TCR Vbeta segments and 13 reverse primers for TCR Jbeta segments. TCRdb took over this immuneACCESS table, retaining in-frame rearrangements with V and J assigned. Such tables are incomplete; in checked studies, under half of the missing clones stem from an unresolved V gene, and the remainder is unexplained. A total of more than 95,000 clones appear in this sample, 76% of them only once. The ten largest clones represent under 13% of the sample. Input material: PBMCs. The receptor source for this set is a woman younger than 30 in good health and CMV-seropositive.

The chain combines TRBV6-4 with TRBJ2-2; possible D gene TRBD1, 6 bases. V was shortened by 4 bases and J by 0 bases, with 15 bases between the two germline ends. The germline gives CDR1 MRHNA, CDR2 SNTAGT. The CDR3 is 17 amino acids. In DNA form, the CDR3 reads TGTGCCAGCAGTGTCGAGGGGGACGGCTCGAACACCGGGGAGCTGTTTTTT. Its protein is CASSVEGDGSNTGELFF.

The chain links TRBV13 to TRBJ2-7; TRBD2 matches at 14 bases. This CDR3 has 18 amino acids. Per the germline V gene, CDR1 is PRHDT and CDR2 is FYEKMQ (reference sequence). J lost 2 bases, V lost 6 bases, and 12 bases had no gene match. DNA of the CDR3: TGTGCCAGCAGACCCCTTGGGACTAGCGGGGGTCCCCCCTACGAGCAGTACTTC. It codes for CASRPLGTSGGPPYEQYF.

The sample holds one count of this clone. The V and J genes are TRBV9 and TRBJ2-3; a possible D gene is TRBD1 (6 bases). Germline V lookup: CDR1 SGDLS, CDR2 YYNGEE. This CDR3 comprises 15 residues. The V end was cut by 4 bases, the J end by 2 bases, with 14 bases between. DNA for the CDR3: TGTGCCAGCAGCAAACTGGACAGTTACACAGATACGCAGTATTTT. As protein: CASSKLDSYTDTQYF.

The genes are TRBV29-1 and TRBJ2-5; TRBD1 is a possible D gene (6 bases). The end of the DNA fits TRBJ2-7 better, so the J call may be wrong. The CDR3 is 13 residues long. Germline assignment: CDR1 SQVTM and CDR2 ANQGSEA. The CDR3 here is CSVASKGGYEQYF. In DNA, the CDR3 is TGCAGCGTTGCGAGTAAAGGGGGCTACGAGCAGTACTTC.

This chain links TRBV9 with TRBJ2-3; 7 bases map to TRBD2. CDR1 is SGDLS, CDR2 YYNGEE, per germline. CDR3 length: 15 residues. With 0 bases clipped from V and 0 bases from J, the junction kept 1 base outside the gene matches. DNA of the CDR3: TGTGCCAGCAGCGTAGGTAGCGGGAGCACAGATACGCAGTATTTT. Its protein product is CASSVGSGSTDTQYF.

This chain links TRBV7-2 with TRBJ1-5, with D maybe TRBD1 (5 bases). The germline CDR1 and CDR2 sequences are SGHTA and FQGNSA. V was cut by 5 bases and J by 2 bases, with 10 bases left in between. CDR3 length equals 14 residues. In DNA, the CDR3 is TGTGCCAGCAGCCCTTCGGGGGGCAATCAGCCCCAGCATTTT. Translated, it gives CASSPSGGNQPQHF.

The CDR3 nucleotides are TGTGCCAGCAGCGCCGATGGGGGCCAGCCCCAGCATTTT. It specifies CASSADGGQPQHF. The chain is built from TRBV7-9 and TRBJ1-5; a weak D match, TRBD1 (6 bases). Deletions cut 5 bases from V and 7 bases from J, with 12 bases between. The germline V gene has CDR1 SEHNR and CDR2 FQNEAQ (reference sequence). The length of the CDR3 is 13 residues. Looking up the rest from reference TRBV7-9 and TRBJ1-5 gives the full variable domain: DTGVSQNPRHKITKRGQNVTFRCDPISEHNRLYWYRQTLGQGPEFLTYFQNEAQLEKSRLLSDRFSAERPKGSFSTLEIQRTEQGDSAMYLCASSADGGQPQHFGDGTRLSIL.

The chain links TRBV13 to TRBJ1-1, with D possibly matching TRBD1 (6 bases). The V gene's germline CDR1 is PRHDT and CDR2 FYEKMQ (reference sequence). The CDR3 contains 17 residues. V lost 5 bases and J 1 base, leaving 20 bases between the germline ends. Written as DNA, the CDR3 is TGTGCCAGCAGCCTAACCCGACAGGTTAAGGGGAACACTGAAGCTTTCTTT. Protein: CASSLTRQVKGNTEAFF.

The V call is TRBV5-6, the J call TRBJ2-2, with unresolved D. V dropped 1 base and J dropped 0 bases, with 4 bases sitting between them. Per the germline V gene, CDR1 is SGHDT and CDR2 is YYEEEE. The CDR3 length is 14 residues. The CDR3 coding sequence is TGTGCCAGCAGCTTGAGCCCGAACACCGGGGAGCTGTTTTTT. This translates into CASSLSPNTGELFF.

The V gene is TRBV5-1, the J gene TRBJ1-1; a weak D match, TRBD1 (5 bases). V lost 4 bases and J 7 bases, leaving 17 bases between the germline ends. Germline V gene sequence: CDR1 SGHRS, CDR2 YFSETQ. This CDR3 contains 14 residues. Here the CDR3 reads CASSDPGGGDEAFF. CDR3 nucleotide sequence: TGCGCCAGCAGCGACCCGGGTGGGGGGGATGAAGCTTTCTTT.

V usage is TRBV6-4 and J usage is TRBJ2-3; TRBD1 might be the D (5 bases). The V gene's germline CDR1 is MRHNA and CDR2 SNTAGT. There are 15 residues in the CDR3. Trimming left V 0 bases short and J 3 bases short, with 10 bases between. The CDR3 protein is CASSDSGDGTDTQYF. CDR3 coding DNA: TGTGCCAGCAGTGACTCAGGGGATGGAACAGATACGCAGTATTTT.

CDR3 sequence: CASSLGRMNTEAFF. Here the CDR3 DNA reads TGTGCCAGCAGCTTGGGCAGGATGAACACTGAAGCTTTCTTT. The chain employs TRBV7-8 and TRBJ1-1; D remains ambiguous. The CDR3 extends over 14 amino acids. Per germline, CDR1 SGHVS and CDR2 FQNEAQ. V was cut by 3 bases and J by 0 bases, with 8 bases left in between.

The chain carries TRBV5-4 and TRBJ2-7; 7 bases agree with TRBD1. The CDR3 runs to 19 residues. Germline loops: CDR1 SGHNT, CDR2 YYREEE (reference sequence). The J segment lost 1 base and the V segment lost 5 bases, leaving 21 bases of the junction unmatched. CDR3 region: CASSRPSLLGSGGSYEQYF. DNA of the CDR3: TGTGCCAGCAGTCGACCTAGCTTGTTGGGCTCAGGGGGATCCTACGAGCAGTACTTC.

This chain links TRBV28 with TRBJ1-5, with 7 bases matching TRBD1. The germline gives CDR1 MDHEN, CDR2 SYDVKM. CDR3 size: 17 residues. V lost 8 bases, J lost 0 bases, and 13 bases stayed unmatched. The CDR3 is CASRGQVDLYSNQPQHF. CDR3 DNA sequence: TGTGCCAGCCGAGGACAGGTAGACTTGTATAGCAATCAGCCCCAGCATTTT.

The chain joins TRBV7-3 to TRBJ1-1; D ambiguous. The CDR3 consists of 15 residues. Germline V gene sequence: CDR1 SGHTA, CDR2 FQGTGA. Trimming left V 4 bases short and J 5 bases short, with 17 bases between. CDR3 in DNA: TGTGCCAGCAGCTCCCACGGCACAACTAGTACTGAAGCTTTCTTT. Translation gives CASSSHGTTSTEAFF.

This clone was seen a few times. The V and J genes are TRBV18 and TRBJ2-3; TRBD2 matches 9 bases. V lost 0 bases, J lost 4 bases, and 2 bases stayed unmatched. Germline CDR1 KGHSH, CDR2 LQKENI. The CDR3 is made up of 15 amino acids. Here the CDR3 reads CASSPPGLAPDTQYF. In DNA form, the CDR3 reads TGTGCCAGCTCACCACCGGGACTAGCCCCAGATACGCAGTATTTT.

The chain carries TRBV7-8 and TRBJ2-2, with 13 nucleotides matching TRBD2. CDR1 and CDR2 from the germline V gene are SGHVS and FQNEAQ. This CDR3 is built from 18 residues. Unmatched junction bases numbered 4, after V lost 3 bases and J lost 0 bases. The CDR3 loop reads CASSFLGLAGANTGELFF. The CDR3 DNA is TGTGCCAGCAGCTTCCTCGGACTAGCGGGGGCGAACACCGGGGAGCTGTTTTTT.

The V call is TRBV4-1, the J call TRBJ2-7; 7 bases match TRBD1. Losses at the gene ends were 0 bases for V and 5 bases for J; bases not matched to a gene: 4. The V gene's germline CDR1 is MGHRA and CDR2 YSYEKL. CDR3 length equals 14 residues. CDR3 in DNA: TGCGCCAGCAGCCAAGACAGGGGGAACGACGAGCAGTACTTC. Its protein is CASSQDRGNDEQYF.